These 2 T cell receptor beta chains share one sample of origin, sequenced in a study of T-cell memory formation after mild COVID-19. TCRdb fed the 5' RACE reads into MiXCR, producing one record per CDR3 protein. This sample has about 190,000 distinct CDR3 sequences; about 10% occur once, and the top ten carry approximately 3%. The sequencing input was PBMCs or a T cell subset sorted from them (not recorded which). The receptor source for this set is a man younger than 35 who had mild COVID-19 (a few samples of this study predate the infection). Cell type and time point are not known.

This clonotype was counted many times. The V call is TRBV9, the J call TRBJ2-1; 10 bases match TRBD2. Trimming took 0 bases from V and 7 from J; bases not matched to a gene: 7. Germline CDR1 and CDR2: SGDLS and YYNGEE. This CDR3 contains 16 residues. CDR3 in DNA: TGTGCCAGCAGCGTAGACCCTAGCGGGGGAGCGAATGAGCAGTTCTTC. Translation gives CASSVDPSGGANEQFF.

The chain recombines TRBV18 with TRBJ2-1, with D perhaps TRBD1 or TRBD2 (6 bases each). Germline CDR1 and CDR2: KGHSH and LQKENI. The V end lost 2 bases, the J end lost 10 bases, and 15 bases lay between the germline ends. The CDR3 is made up of 14 amino acids. The CDR3 is CASSPRGAREEQFF. The DNA of the CDR3 is TGTGCCAGCTCACCAAGGGGGGCTCGAGAGGAGCAGTTCTTC.